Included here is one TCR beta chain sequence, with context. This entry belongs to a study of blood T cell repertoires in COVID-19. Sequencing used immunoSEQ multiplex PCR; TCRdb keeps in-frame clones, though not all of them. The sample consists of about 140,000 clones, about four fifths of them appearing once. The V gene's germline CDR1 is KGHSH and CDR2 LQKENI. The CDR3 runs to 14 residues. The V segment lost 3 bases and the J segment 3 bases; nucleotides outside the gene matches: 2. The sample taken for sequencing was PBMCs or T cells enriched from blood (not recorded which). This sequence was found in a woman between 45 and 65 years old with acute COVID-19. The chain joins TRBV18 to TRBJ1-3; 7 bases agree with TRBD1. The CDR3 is CASSPGTDGNTIYF. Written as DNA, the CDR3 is TGTGCCAGCTCACCCGGGACAGATGGAAACACCATATATTTT.